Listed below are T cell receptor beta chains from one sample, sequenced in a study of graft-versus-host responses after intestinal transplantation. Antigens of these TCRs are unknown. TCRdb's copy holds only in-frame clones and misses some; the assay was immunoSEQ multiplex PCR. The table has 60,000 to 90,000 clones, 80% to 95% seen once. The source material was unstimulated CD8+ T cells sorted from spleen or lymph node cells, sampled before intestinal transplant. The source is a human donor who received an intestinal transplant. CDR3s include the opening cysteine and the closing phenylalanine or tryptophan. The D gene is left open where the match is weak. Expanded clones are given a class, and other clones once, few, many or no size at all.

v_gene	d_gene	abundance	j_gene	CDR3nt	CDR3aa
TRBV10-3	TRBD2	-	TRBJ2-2	TGTGCCATCACTTCCCCCGGGACTAGCGCCACCGGGGAGCTGTTTTTT	CAITSPGTSATGELFF
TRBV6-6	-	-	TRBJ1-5	TGTGCCAGCAATGAACTCGGGGGGGCAAATCAGCCCCAGCATTTT	CASNELGGANQPQHF
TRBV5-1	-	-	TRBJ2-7	TGCGCCAGCAGCTTGCAGGGTGACGGGTACGAGCAGTACTTC	CASSLQGDGYEQYF
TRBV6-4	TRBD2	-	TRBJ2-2	TGTGCCAGCAGTGACTCCCCCGGGGGGGCCGGGGAGCTGTTTTTT	CASSDSPGGAGELFF
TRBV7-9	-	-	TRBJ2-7	TGTGCCAGCAGCCCAAGACAGTGGTGGACCTACGAGCAGTACTTC	CASSPRQWWTYEQYF
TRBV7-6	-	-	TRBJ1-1	TGTGCCAGCAGCTTATCCTACGGGAACACTGAAGCTTTCTTT	CASSLSYGNTEAFF
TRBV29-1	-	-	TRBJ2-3	TGCAGCGTGCGGGGCGGGGCGGCAGATACGCAGTATTTT	CSVRGGAADTQYF
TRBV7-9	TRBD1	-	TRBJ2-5	TGTGCCAGCAGCTTGACAGGGGGCGGAGAGACCCAGTACTTC	CASSLTGGGETQYF
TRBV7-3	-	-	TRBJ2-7	TGTGCCAGCAGCTTAAGTGCCCTACCGCCGGACGAGCAGTACTTC	CASSLSALPPDEQYF
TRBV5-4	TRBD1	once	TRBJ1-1	TGTGCCAGCAGCTATTCAGGGGGAACTGAAGCTTTCTTT	CASSYSGGTEAFF
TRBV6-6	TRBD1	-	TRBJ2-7	TGTGCCAGCGGCCTCGGGACAGGGACCTACGAGCAGTACTTC	CASGLGTGTYEQYF
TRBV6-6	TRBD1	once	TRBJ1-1	TGTGCCAGCAGTTACGGGACAGGGGGCGACACTGAAGCTTTCTTT	CASSYGTGGDTEAFF
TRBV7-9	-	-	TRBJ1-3	TGTGCCAGCCCTACTCAACGGTCTGGAAACACCATATATTTT	CASPTQRSGNTIYF
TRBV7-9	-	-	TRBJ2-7	TGTGCCAGCAGCTTTCAAGGAGACCCCTACGAGCAGTACTTC	CASSFQGDPYEQYF
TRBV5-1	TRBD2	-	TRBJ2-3	TGCGCCAGCAGCTCCGGGACTAGCGGGGGGAAAGATACGCAGTATTTT	CASSSGTSGGKDTQYF
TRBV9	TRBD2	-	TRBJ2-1	TGTGCCAGCAGCGTGGGGGGTGGGGGACTAGCGGGCGACAATGAGCAGTTCTTC	CASSVGGGGLAGDNEQFF
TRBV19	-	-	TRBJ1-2	TGTGCCAGCACCCCTGAGGGCGCGGGTTATGGCTACACCTTC	CASTPEGAGYGYTF
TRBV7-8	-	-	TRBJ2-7	TGTGCCAGCAGCCCAGCCTACGAGCAGTACTTC	CASSPAYEQYF
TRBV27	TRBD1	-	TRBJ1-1	TGTGCCAGCAGACCAGGGGGCTGGGGTGAAGCTTTCTTT	CASRPGGWGEAFF
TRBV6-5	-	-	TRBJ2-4	TGTGCCAGCAGGTCTATTCGAGAAGCCAAAAACATTCAGTACTTC	CASRSIREAKNIQYF
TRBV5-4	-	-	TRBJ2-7	TGTGCCTGGGCGACAGACAACTCCTACGAGCAGTACTTC	CAWATDNSYEQYF
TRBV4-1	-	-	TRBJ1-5	TGCGCCAGCAGCGAGACAGTCAATCAGCCCCAGCATTTT	CASSETVNQPQHF
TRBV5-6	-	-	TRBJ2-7	TGTGCCAGCAGCTTGACTATCCTGTTCCACGAGCAGTACTTC	CASSLTILFHEQYF
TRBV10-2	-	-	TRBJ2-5	TGCGCCAGCAGTGGGACCCTTTTCCCTGACAGGCTCAGCCAAGAGACCCAGTACTTC	CASSGTLFPDRLSQETQYF
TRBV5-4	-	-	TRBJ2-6	TGTGCCAGCAGCTTGTCGGGGTTTGGGGCCAACGTCCTGACTTTC	CASSLSGFGANVLTF
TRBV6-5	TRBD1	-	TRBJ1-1	TGTGCCAGCAGTTACGAGGACAGGACAAATGAAGCTTTCTTT	CASSYEDRTNEAFF
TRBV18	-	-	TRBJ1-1	TGTGCCAGCTCACCAGGACAGAACACTGAAGCTTTCTTT	CASSPGQNTEAFF
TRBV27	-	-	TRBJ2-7	TGTGCCAGTTCAGGGTCCTACGAGCAGTACTTC	CASSGSYEQYF
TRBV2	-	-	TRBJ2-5	TGTGCCAGCAGTCGGGAGACCCAGTACTTC	CASSRETQYF
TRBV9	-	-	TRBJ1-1	TGTGCCAGCAGCGCCGATGGCGGGGTTTCTGAAGCTTTCTTT	CASSADGGVSEAFF
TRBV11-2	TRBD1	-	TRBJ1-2	TGTGCCAGCAGCCCGGAGACAGGGGAGCTGCGGCGTGGCTACACCTTC	CASSPETGELRRGYTF
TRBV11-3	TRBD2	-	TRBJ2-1	TGTGCCAGCGGCCGGACCGGGACTAGGGATGAGCAGTTCTTC	CASGRTGTRDEQFF
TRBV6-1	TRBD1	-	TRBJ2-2	TGTGCCAGCAGGGGCCGACAGGGCGACACCGGGGAGCTGTTTTTT	CASRGRQGDTGELFF
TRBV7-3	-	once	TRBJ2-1	TGTGCCAGCAGGACAACAGGGAGCTCCTACAATGAGCAGTTCTTC	CASRTTGSSYNEQFF
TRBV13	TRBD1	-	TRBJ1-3	TGTGCCAGCAGCCCCCCGGGACAGGGAAACACCATATATTTT	CASSPPGQGNTIYF
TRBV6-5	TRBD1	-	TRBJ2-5	TGTGCCAGCAGTTACACAGGGGGCAAGGGGCAGTACTTC	CASSYTGGKGQYF
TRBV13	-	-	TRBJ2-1	TGTGCCAGCAGCTTAGTAGGGGGGGGGAGCGGAAATGAGCAGTTCTTC	CASSLVGGGSGNEQFF
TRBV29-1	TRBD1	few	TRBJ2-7	TGCAGCGTCGCCGGGACAGGGTTCACGTACGAGCAGTACTTC	CSVAGTGFTYEQYF
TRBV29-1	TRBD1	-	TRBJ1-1	TGCAGCGTTGGGGACAGGGGGCGGACTGAAGCTTTCTTT	CSVGDRGRTEAFF
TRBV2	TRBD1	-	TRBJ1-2	TGTGCCAGCAGTGATGTCGGGACAGCAACTAACTATGGCTACACCTTC	CASSDVGTATNYGYTF
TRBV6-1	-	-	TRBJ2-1	TGTGCCAGCAGTGAAGGGGGCCGGGGGAATGAGCAGTTCTTC	CASSEGGRGNEQFF
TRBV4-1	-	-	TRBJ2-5	TGCGCCAGCAGCCAAGTGAGAGGGGGGGAACAAGAGACCCAGTACTTC	CASSQVRGGEQETQYF